This TCR beta chain was sequenced in a study of T cell repertoires in cytomegalovirus infection (dated 2019 in TCRdb). For the wider study: Alongside well-studied HLA-B-restricted epitopes, the peptide stimulations were aimed at recently identified HLA-C-restricted CMV epitopes, whose presentation resists viral immunomodulation. Because public TCR beta signatures pointed to carriage of CMV infection together with the matching HLA type, the HLA type of each donor mattered for the analysis. Overall study results and their limits: In both this cohort and an independent cohort of a few hundred donors, the cumulative frequency of public TCR beta family members distinguished carriers of CMV infection plus the relevant HLA type. The ex vivo response was dominated by HLA-C-restricted CMV-specific TCR beta clonotypes, which also provided the single most frequent clonotype in two of eight donors.

Reads for this sample came from an Illumina HiSeq 1500. TCRdb's own reprocessing of the public reads used fastp at Q25 and MiXCR and kept productive beta chains. All rows with the same CDR3 protein become a single entry with the most common DNA and genes. The sample table records 570,000 or so distinct CDR3 sequences; about 40% of these occur just once. The ten largest clonotypes hold about half of the sample. The sample's treatment or condition, from its label and the paper: in vitro stimulation with specific CMV peptide epitopes to enrich CMV-specific T cells. Regarding this clonotype: Its antigen is still unknown. Within one base of it there is no much larger clone, and no base qualities were kept.

Sequencing used cultured PBMCs, obtained from culture after CMV antigen stimulation. The clonotype was recovered from a human donor in good health (CMV status not recorded). Some clones in this sample may be carry-over from other donors' samples.

For the CDR3, the sequence is CASSLSGSISYNEQFF. The DNA sequence is as follows: TGTGCCAGCAGTTTGTCGGGGTCTATCTCCTACAATGAGCAGTTCTTC. The V gene is TRBV12-3 or TRBV12-4 and the J gene is TRBJ2-1; a tentative D match to TRBD2 spans 5 bases. V was cut back by 3 bases and J by 0 bases, leaving a gap of 12 bases between them. The CDR3 sequence holds 16 residues, the cysteine and phenylalanine included. The retained sequence is limited to the CDR3, 48 bases, with the frame set at the first base.